The present T cell receptor beta chain was sequenced within a study of T cells in Graves' hyperthyroidism and ophthalmopathy. Study-wide background: At the time of initial diagnosis and before any treatment, peripheral blood was collected.

In the case of this clonotype: Its antigen is unknown.

V trimming: 0 bases; J trimming: 1 base; junction bases outside the gene matches: 3. The CDR3 is made up of 15 amino acids. CDR1 is SGDLS and CDR2 is YYNGEE in the germline V gene. Regarding the study as a whole: In blood, most of the thyroid clonotypes expanded above 0.001 were also present.

Amplified TCR beta CDR3 regions derived from RNA transcripts. TCR CDR3 underwent first-round RT-PCR with the HTBI primer set. In TCRdb, the multiplex PCR reads were re-called with MiXCR into one record per CDR3 protein. This sample has around 600,000 distinct CDR3 sequences, with roughly 14% found just once. This chain uses TRBV9 with TRBJ2-5, with 7 bases that match TRBD2. Sequencing was carried out using blood. The origin of this receptor is a woman aged 50 to 60 with Graves' ophthalmopathy. CDR3 amino acids: CASSVGGRAQETQYF. CDR3 DNA sequence: TGTGCCAGCAGCGTAGGAGGGAGGGCCCAAGAGACCCAGTACTTC.